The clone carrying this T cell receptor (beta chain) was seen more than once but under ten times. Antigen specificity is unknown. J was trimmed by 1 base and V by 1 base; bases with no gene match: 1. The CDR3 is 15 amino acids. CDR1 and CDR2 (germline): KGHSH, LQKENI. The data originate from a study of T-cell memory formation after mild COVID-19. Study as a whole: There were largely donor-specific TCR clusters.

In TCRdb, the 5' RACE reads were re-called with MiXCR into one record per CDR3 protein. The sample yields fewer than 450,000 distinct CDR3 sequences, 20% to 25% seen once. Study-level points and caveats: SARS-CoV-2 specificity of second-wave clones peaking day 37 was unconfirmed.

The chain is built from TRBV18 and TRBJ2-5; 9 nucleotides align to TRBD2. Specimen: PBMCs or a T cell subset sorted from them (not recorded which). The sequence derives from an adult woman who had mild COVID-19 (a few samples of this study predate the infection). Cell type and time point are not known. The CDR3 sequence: CASSPLREGQETQYF. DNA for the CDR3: TGTGCCAGCTCACCACTGCGGGAGGGCCAAGAGACCCAGTACTTC. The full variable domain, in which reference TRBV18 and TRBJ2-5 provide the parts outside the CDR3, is NAGVMQNPRHLVRRRGQEARLRCSPMKGHSHVYWYRQLPEEGLKFMVYLQKENIIDESGMPKERFSAEFPKEGPSILRIQQVVRGDSAAYFCASSPLREGQETQYFGPGTRLLVL.